This TCR beta chain was sequenced in a study of tumor and adjacent non-tumor tissue in lung cancer. The template was RNA from unsorted bulk tissue. This non-tumor lung sample came from over 3 cm beyond the tumor edge. The library came from three nested PCR rounds adapted from ARM-PCR protocols. TCRdb recomputed calls from the multiplex PCR reads with MiXCR, one row per CDR3 protein. The profile covers around 40,000 distinct CDR3 sequences, with roughly 60% appearing a single time and under 50% taken by the ten largest. On this clonotype itself: Its ends do not fully match the called genes, so a read error is possible.

CDR1 MDHEN and CDR2 SYDVKM come from the germline V gene. The CDR3 loop spans 14 amino acids. The chain carries TRBV28 and TRBJ2-5; D could derive from TRBD1 or TRBD2 (6 bases each). The TCR comes from a man aged 45 to 65 with non-small cell lung cancer. The sequenced sample consisted of distant non-tumor lung tissue. CDR3 residues: CSSKSSGEVETQYF. DNA of the CDR3: TGTTCCAGCAAGTCTTCAGGGGAGGTAGAGACCCAGTACTTC.